Given below is one TCR beta chain in context. The antigen it binds to is not known. No clone much larger than this one lies a single base away; base qualities are absent. The immunoSEQ hsTCRbeta Kit was used to sequence TCR beta CDR3 regions from DNA. On the authors' methods: The ImmunoSEQ Analyzer was used to analyse the TCR sequencing data. T cell clonality was defined as 1 minus Pielou's evenness, calculated on productive rearrangements. T cell diversity was measured with the inverse Simpson index on productive templates. T cell density was expressed as TCR beta template counts normalized to usable DNA, with usable DNA estimated by amplifying and sequencing housekeeping genes. Two-sided Kruskal-Wallis tests were used to compare TCR metrics across histologic stages. TCRdb re-hosts the immuneACCESS table, in-frame sequences only. Its copies lack some clones; in the studies checked, an unresolved V gene accounts for under half of them, and the cause for the rest is not known. D and trimming come from the DNA, and the V and J calls and clone size come from that table. This sample holds several thousand clones; roughly 82% were observed only once. The ten top clones hold approximately 3% of the sample.

The source of the sample is a study of immune evolution from preneoplasia to lung adenocarcinoma (dated by TCRdb to the early 2020s). Context from the whole study: HLA loss of heterozygosity was seen in about 7.6%, 15% and 36% of AIS, MIA and ADC lesions, and in no AAH lesions. Whole exome sequencing and methylation data from the same cohort of nodules were integrated with the immune data. Sample size was determined by specimen availability and not by a prior power calculation. The study used immune gene expression, TCR sequencing and multiplex immunofluorescence to profile the immune contexture of lung adenocarcinoma precursors and invasive adenocarcinoma. The overall cohort was made up of 45 to 60 patients with pulmonary nodules who had surgical resection. Resected precursor lesions (AAH, AIS, MIA) and invasive adenocarcinomas were compared with paired morphologically normal lung tissue. TCR sequencing data came from 51 patients. Class I HLA alleles were inferred from exome data with POLYSOLVER, and allele-specific HLA loss was detected with LOHHLA. It was reported in the study that under 110 samples were used for TCR sequencing.

V is pared back by 5 bases and J by 0 bases, with 11 bases lying between the germline termini. The CDR3 measures 15 amino acids from cysteine to phenylalanine. Only the CDR3 region is kept as DNA, spanning 45 bases read in frame from base 1. CDR1 and CDR2 were assigned from the germline V gene as SGHVS and FQNEAQ. Patients underwent resection in Japan or China between about 2014 and 2017. Two lung cancer pathologists independently confirmed the histologic diagnosis of each case on H&E slides. Premalignant or tumor cells were enriched for nucleic acid extraction by macro-dissection performed after pathologic assessment. DNA was isolated from FFPE tissue using the AllPrep DNA/RNA FFPE Kit. Results and caveats for the whole study, not just this receptor: Compared with EGFR-mutant or double wild-type lesions, KRAS-mutant nodules had the highest T cell clonality. Clonality was highest in normal lung, while later-stage lesions appeared to have lower clonality but higher T cell density and diversity. Normal lung had the highest top T cell clone frequencies, which appeared to decline progressively from AAH through AIS, MIA and invasive adenocarcinoma. The findings rested on association rather than direct causation, and larger cohorts with long-term follow-up and longitudinal biopsies were considered necessary. All patients were from Japan and China, so applicability to Western populations was uncertain.

The sequence was collected from a person aged 70 to 79 with lung adenocarcinoma. The chain couples TRBV7-8 to TRBJ1-5; there is no confident call for the D gene. The sample consisted of FFPE minimally invasive lung adenocarcinoma tissue. The cell subset or site label of this sample denotes: micro-invasive lung adenocarcinoma (MIA). CDR3 region: CASSPRTYSNQPQHF. The DNA sequence reads TGTGCCAGCAGCCCAAGGACGTATAGCAATCAGCCCCAGCATTTT.